This T cell receptor beta chain stems from a study of T cells in women clearing cervical HPV infection. The overall study: Controls' single incident HPV16 infection cleared within 12 months without precancer. Study-level results: CIN3+ cases had significantly higher TCR repertoire richness than controls, but evenness did not differ. Timing of associations relative to infection is unclear; T-cell subsets were not isolated.

Data came from immunoSEQ multiplex PCR; TCRdb stores just in-frame clones and leaves some out. The ten top clones account for around 24%, within a sample of about 23,000 clones. In the case of this clone: What it recognizes is unknown. The read ends 3 residues early relative to the CDR3; the germline J gene fills the gap. At the DNA level, this CDR3 is encoded by other sequences in the same sample as well.

Germline lookup yields CDR1 SGHDN and CDR2 FVKESK. This CDR3 has 13 residues. V lost 4 bases to trimming and J lost 2 bases, with 6 bases between them. The source of this sequence is a woman aged 18 to 75 with a cervical HPV16 infection that either progressed to CIN3+ or cleared (not recorded which). The sequenced sample consisted of blood buffy coat. The chain has TRBV14 and TRBJ1-3, with D uncertain. The CDR3 loop reads CASSLQAGNTIYF. The sequenced part of the CDR3 DNA is TGTGCCAGCAGCCTCCAGGCTGGAAACACC.